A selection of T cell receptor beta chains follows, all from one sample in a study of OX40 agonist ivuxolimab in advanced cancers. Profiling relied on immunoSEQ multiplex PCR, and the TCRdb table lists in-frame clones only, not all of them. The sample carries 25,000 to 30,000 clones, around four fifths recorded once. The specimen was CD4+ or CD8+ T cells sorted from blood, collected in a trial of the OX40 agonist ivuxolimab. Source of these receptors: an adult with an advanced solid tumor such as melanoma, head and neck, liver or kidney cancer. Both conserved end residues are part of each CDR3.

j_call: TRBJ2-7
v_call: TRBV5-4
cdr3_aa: CASSLGGGFSEQYF

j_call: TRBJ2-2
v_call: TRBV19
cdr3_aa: CASSIDMGTGELFF

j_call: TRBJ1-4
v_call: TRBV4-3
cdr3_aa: CASSQGQGGEKLFF

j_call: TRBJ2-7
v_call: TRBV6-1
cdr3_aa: CASSEDLTGPPYEQYF

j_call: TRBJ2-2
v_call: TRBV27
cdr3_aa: CASLSPFANTGELFF

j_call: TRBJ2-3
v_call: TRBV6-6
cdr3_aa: CASSYGGPTDTQYF

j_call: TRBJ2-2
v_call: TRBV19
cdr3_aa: CASSMAPGGTGELFF

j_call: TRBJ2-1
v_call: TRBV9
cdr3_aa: CASSVEGVNEQFF

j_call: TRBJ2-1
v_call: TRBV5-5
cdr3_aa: CASEGGQSLGEQFF

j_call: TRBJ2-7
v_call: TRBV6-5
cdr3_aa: CASSPSGALYEQYF

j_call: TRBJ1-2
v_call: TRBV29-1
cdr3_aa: CSVEAGNDGYTF

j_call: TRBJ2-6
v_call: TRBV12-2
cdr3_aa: CASRLLVSTQSRANVLTF

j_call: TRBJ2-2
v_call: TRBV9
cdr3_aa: CASGETGGELFF

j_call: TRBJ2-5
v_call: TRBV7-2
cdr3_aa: CASSFGPHSQETQYF

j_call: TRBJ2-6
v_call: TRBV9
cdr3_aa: CASSVDRVTGANVLTF

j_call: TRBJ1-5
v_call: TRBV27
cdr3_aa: CASGTNQPQHF

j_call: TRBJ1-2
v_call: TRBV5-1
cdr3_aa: CASSFPDGWGYTF

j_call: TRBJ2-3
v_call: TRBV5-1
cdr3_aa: CASSLEGQGQDTQYF

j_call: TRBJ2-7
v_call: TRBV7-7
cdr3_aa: CASSLEAGGSYEQYF

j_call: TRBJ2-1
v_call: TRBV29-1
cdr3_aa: CSVVRASSYNEQFF

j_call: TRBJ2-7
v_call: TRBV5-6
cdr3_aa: CASSLAGAEQYF

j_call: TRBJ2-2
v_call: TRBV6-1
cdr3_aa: CASSTGELSPGELFF

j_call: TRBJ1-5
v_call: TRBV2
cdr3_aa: CASRRSGQYNQPQHF